This T cell receptor (beta chain) was found in a study of blood T cells in healthy people across ages. General study findings and limits: As age increased, TCR beta diversity per million T cells fell in a roughly linear fashion. The diversity estimates, figures obtained from one million T cells, were considered underestimates.

This clonotype was detected a few times. Antigen: not known. The junction shows a germline mismatch at one end, possibly a read error. With a J-beta primer mix and a sample-barcoded 5' primer, a second PCR ran about 7 to 12 cycles. Each cDNA molecule received a tag from a template-switch adaptor that had 12 random nucleotides. TCRdb reprocessed the 5' RACE reads via MiXCR and lists one record per CDR3 protein. The sample records some 1.6 million distinct CDR3 sequences, roughly 32% being singletons. The CDR3 loop spans 15 amino acids. CDR1 and CDR2 (germline): SGHRS, YFSETQ. PBMCs, at least 6.5 million per sample, were isolated.

Specimen: blood. The J gene is TRBJ2-3, the V gene TRBV5-1; TRBD2 might be the D (5 bases). This clonotype originated in a woman under 40 in good health. The CDR3 DNA follows: TGCGCCAGCGGCTTGAGCGGCTACAACACAGATACGCAGTATTTT. Protein: CASGLSGYNTDTQYF.